The 15 T cell receptor beta chains reported below all come from one sample, sequenced in a study of T-cell reconstitution after alpha-beta-depleted transplantation in children. The authors prepared the TCRbeta library with unique molecular identifiers. TCRdb reanalysed the PCR reads using MiXCR and keeps one entry per CDR3 protein. Among about 120,000 distinct CDR3 sequences listed, about 9.4% were seen once. This specimen was PBMCs from the stem cell graft donor, taken from the stem cell graft. These receptors were obtained from a human donor who donated a stem cell graft to a child with acute lymphoblastic leukemia.

The rearrangement joins TRBV5-1 to TRBJ2-3, with D uncertain. CDR1 is SGHRS, CDR2 YFSETQ, per germline. The V end lost 0 bases, the J end lost 3 bases, and 11 bases lay between the germline ends. The CDR3 extends over 15 amino acids. The CDR3 loop is CASSLERAPTDTQYF. In nucleotides, the CDR3 is TGCGCCAGCAGCTTGGAAAGGGCCCCGACAGATACGCAGTATTTT.

The sample holds many counts of this clonotype. The chain joins TRBV5-1 to TRBJ2-1, with 8 bases matching TRBD1. The CDR3 loop spans 16 amino acids. The V gene end was trimmed by 1 base and the J gene end by 4 bases; junction bases not matched to a gene: 7. Germline loops: CDR1 SGHRS, CDR2 YFSETQ. CDR3 amino acids: CASSLFSGQGYNEQFF. The CDR3 bases are TGCGCCAGCAGCTTGTTTTCAGGACAGGGATACAATGAGCAGTTCTTC.

This clonotype was recorded many times. Here the CDR3 reads CASSYFTDTQYF. The CDR3 DNA sequence: TGTGCCAGCAGCTATTTCACAGATACGCAGTATTTT. The chain carries TRBV11-2 and TRBJ2-3, with D unclear. CDR1 is SGHAT, CDR2 FQNNGV, per germline. This CDR3 has 12 amino acids. Trimming removed 4 bases at V and 2 bases at J, with 4 bases between.

This clonotype was seen ten or more times. The V call is TRBV7-2, the J call TRBJ1-4; maybe TRBD1 (6 bases). The ends were cut back, 5 bases at V and 3 bases at J, with 13 bases in the middle. CDR3 length equals 15 residues. The V gene's germline CDR1 is SGHTA and CDR2 FQGNSA. CDR3 in amino acids: CASSLNRVSNEKLFF. The CDR3 DNA sequence: TGTGCCAGCAGCCTGAACAGGGTGTCTAATGAAAAACTGTTTTTT. Full variable domain (missing parts from reference TRBV7-2 and TRBJ1-4): GAGVSQSPSNKVTEKGKDVELRCDPISGHTALYWYRQSLGQGLEFLIYFQGNSAPDKSGLPSDRFSAERTGGSVSTLTIQRTQQEDSAVYLCASSLNRVSNEKLFFGSGTQLSVL.

This clonotype was observed many times. The rearrangement links TRBV7-2 to TRBJ2-7, with 8 bases matching TRBD2. There are 17 residues in the CDR3. Germline V CDR1 and CDR2: SGHTA, FQGNSA. The ends lost 1 base at V and 0 bases at J; junction bases unmatched: 8. CDR3 sequence (DNA): TGTGCCAGCAGCTTAGTTATACGGGAGGGCCACTCCTACGAGCAGTACTTC. Its translation is CASSLVIREGHSYEQYF.

Ten or more counts support this clonotype. The chain has TRBV4-1 and TRBJ1-1; D not certain. V was shortened by 0 bases and J by 1 base, with 9 bases between the two germline ends. The CDR3 extends over 15 amino acids. Per germline, CDR1 MGHRA and CDR2 YSYEKL. As DNA, the CDR3 is TGCGCCAGCAGCCAAGAGATGTGGCAGAACACTGAAGCTTTCTTT. This encodes CASSQEMWQNTEAFF.

There are many counts of this clonotype. This chain joins TRBV4-3 and TRBJ2-7; D gene uncertain. Between the trimmed V and J ends, which lost 0 bases and 3 bases, there was a span of 9 bases. The CDR3 length is 14 residues. Germline V gives CDR1 LGHNA, CDR2 YSLEER. CDR3 protein: CASSQEAGRYEQYF. In nucleotides, the CDR3 is TGCGCCAGCAGCCAAGAGGCAGGTCGCTACGAGCAGTACTTC.

This clonotype was seen a single time. A much larger clonotype is one base distant, so this may be a read error. This chain links TRBV29-1 with TRBJ2-7; TRBD2 is a possible D gene (6 bases). CDR1 and CDR2 from the germline V gene are SQVTM and ANQGSEA. The V end was cut by 4 bases, the J end by 3 bases, with 13 bases between. This CDR3 is 13 amino acids long. CDR3 nucleotide sequence: TGCAGCGTTGCACGGGGGTTACGCTACGAGCAGTACTTC. It codes for CSVARGLRYEQYF.

This clonotype was picked up many times. The chain is built from TRBV5-6 and TRBJ1-5, with D perhaps TRBD1 (5 bases). V was pared by 3 bases and J by 5 bases, with 9 bases between. There are 13 residues in the CDR3. CDR1 is SGHDT and CDR2 is YYEEEE in the germline V gene. For the CDR3, the DNA is TGTGCCAGCAGCTCTGGGGCCGATCAGCCCCAGCATTTT. This codes for CASSSGADQPQHF. Supplemented by reference TRBV5-6 and TRBJ1-5, the full variable domain reads DAGVTQSPTHLIKTRGQQVTLRCSPKSGHDTVSWYQQALGQGPQFIFQYYEEEERQRGNFPDRFSGHQFPNYSSELNVNALLLGDSALYLCASSSGADQPQHFGDGTRLSIL.

V gene TRBV20-1 combines with J gene TRBJ1-1; 8 bases are shared with TRBD1. With 5 bases clipped from V and 4 bases from J, the junction kept 9 bases outside the gene matches. The CDR3 has 14 amino acids. CDR1 and CDR2 from the germline V gene are DFQATT and SNEGSKA (reference sequence). CDR3 sequence: CSAPRKQGVTEAFF. The CDR3 nucleotides are TGCAGTGCTCCAAGAAAACAGGGGGTCACTGAAGCTTTCTTT.

Ten or more counts support this clonotype. This chain uses TRBV6-2 or TRBV6-3 with TRBJ2-1; TRBD2 matches 12 bases. Germline V gene sequence: CDR1 MNHEY, CDR2 SVGEGT. The V gene end was trimmed by 1 base and the J gene end by 9 bases; junction bases not matched to a gene: 10. This CDR3 has 17 residues. CDR3 sequence reads: CASSYFVGLAGPGEQFF. CDR3 DNA: TGTGCCAGCAGTTACTTCGTCGGACTAGCGGGACCGGGTGAGCAGTTCTTC.

This clonotype was counted at least ten times. The rearrangement links TRBV29-1 to TRBJ2-5, with 8 bases identical to TRBD2. The CDR3 length is 13 residues. The germline CDR1 and CDR2 sequences are SQVTM and ANQGSEA. J lost 2 bases, V lost 4 bases, and 3 bases had no gene match. The CDR3 reads CSVAGGRQETQYF. In DNA form, the CDR3 reads TGCAGCGTTGCGGGGGGGCGTCAAGAGACCCAGTACTTC.

The chain combines TRBV5-4 with TRBJ2-3; TRBD2 matches 7 bases. The CDR3 contains 11 residues. Germline V CDR1 and CDR2: SGHNT, YYREEE (reference sequence). Trimming removed 5 bases from V and 8 bases from J; junction bases left unmatched: 2. DNA of the CDR3: TGTGCCAGCAGGGGGAGGGGTACGCAGTATTTT. Protein: CASRGRGTQYF.

The gene calls are TRBV5-4 and TRBJ2-7, with a possible D match to TRBD2 (6 bases). CDR3 length equals 15 residues. CDR1 and CDR2 (germline): SGHNT, YYREEE (reference sequence). V lost 0 bases to trimming and J lost 6 bases, with 16 bases between them. In DNA, the CDR3 is TGTGCCAGCAGCTTGGAGGTAGCGGCTCCTCGCGAGCAGTACTTC. Translating gives CASSLEVAAPREQYF.

This clonotype was seen many times. The CDR3 DNA follows: TGTGCCAGCAGCTTGGCTACAAGGGGGGGGATCTACGAGCAGTACTTC. Its protein product is CASSLATRGGIYEQYF. The chain couples TRBV5-6 to TRBJ2-7; D possibly corresponds to TRBD2 (7 bases). This CDR3 has 16 amino acids. Germline V gives CDR1 SGHDT, CDR2 YYEEEE. Trimming removed 0 bases at V and 3 bases at J, with 16 bases between.